These 2 T cell receptor beta chains came from one sample sequenced in a study of T cells after yellow fever vaccination (dated by TCRdb to about 2019). The treatment or condition label for this specimen denotes: live attenuated yellow fever vaccine strain. The receptor library was made with 5' RACE. This sample was sequenced with an Illumina HiSeq 2500. TCRdb reprocessed the public reads (quality trimming at Q25 with fastp, clone calling with MiXCR) and kept in-frame beta chains. Every entry covers one CDR3 protein and lists the most common genes and DNA from its rows. Across this sample there are about 320,000 distinct CDR3 sequences, with 6.8% seen only once. The ten largest clones represent roughly a sixth of the sample. Here the sequenced sample was PBMCs, taken more than 35 days after the first yellow fever vaccination. The receptors here all came from a young man who received the YFV17D yellow fever vaccine.

The chain combines TRBV5-1 with TRBJ1-1, with D tentatively TRBD1 (5 bases). The CDR3 loop spans 15 amino acids. Germline V CDR1 and CDR2: SGHRS, YFSETQ. Trimming took 4 bases from V and 4 from J, leaving 17 bases between them. CDR3 loop: CASSPLSGGVTEAFF. CDR3 sequence (DNA): TGCGCCAGCAGCCCGCTATCTGGAGGGGTCACTGAAGCTTTCTTT.

This chain uses TRBV7-2 with TRBJ1-3, with D hard to call. This CDR3 has 13 residues. CDR1 is SGHTA and CDR2 is FQGNSA in the germline V gene. V lost 4 bases and J lost 6, with 10 bases in between. The CDR3 DNA reads as TGTGCCAGCAGCTATCCGTATTCAAACACCATATATTTT. Its translation: CASSYPYSNTIYF.